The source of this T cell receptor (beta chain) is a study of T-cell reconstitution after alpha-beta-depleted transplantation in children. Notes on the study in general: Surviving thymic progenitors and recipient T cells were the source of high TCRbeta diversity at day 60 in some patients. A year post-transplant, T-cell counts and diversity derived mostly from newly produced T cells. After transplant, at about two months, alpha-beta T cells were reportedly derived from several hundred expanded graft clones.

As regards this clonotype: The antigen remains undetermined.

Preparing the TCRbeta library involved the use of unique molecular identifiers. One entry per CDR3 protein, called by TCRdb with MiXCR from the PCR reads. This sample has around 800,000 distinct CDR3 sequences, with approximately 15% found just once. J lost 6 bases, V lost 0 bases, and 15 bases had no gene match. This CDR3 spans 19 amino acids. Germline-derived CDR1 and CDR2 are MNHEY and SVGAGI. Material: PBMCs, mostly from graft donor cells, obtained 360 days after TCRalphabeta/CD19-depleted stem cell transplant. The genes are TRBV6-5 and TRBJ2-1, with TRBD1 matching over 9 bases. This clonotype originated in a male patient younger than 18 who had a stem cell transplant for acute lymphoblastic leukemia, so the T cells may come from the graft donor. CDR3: CASSYSGTNRGRLGNEQFF. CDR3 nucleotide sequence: TGTGCCAGCAGTTACTCGGGGACAAACAGGGGGCGTTTAGGCAATGAGCAGTTCTTC.